This record looks at one T cell receptor beta chain sequence and its context. This sample is drawn from a study of blood T cell repertoires in COVID-19. V was pared by 3 bases and J by 3 bases, with 11 bases of the junction left unmatched. Per germline, CDR1 KGHSH and CDR2 LQKENI. The CDR3 length is 18 residues. Here immunoSEQ multiplex PCR was the method, and the copy in TCRdb shows in-frame clones only, minus some. The table has some 200,000 clones, approximately 80% seen once. The clonotype was recovered from a woman aged 40 to 55 with acute COVID-19. This chain links TRBV18 with TRBJ2-1; 10 bases align to TRBD2. Sequencing was done on a sample of PBMCs or T cells enriched from blood (not recorded which). The DNA of the CDR3 is TGTGCCAGCTCACCCCCGGGCCTCGGGACTAGCGACTACAATGAGCAGTTCTTC. It codes for CASSPPGLGTSDYNEQFF. The variable domain in full, with the rest retrieved from reference TRBV18 and TRBJ2-1, is NAGVMQNPRHLVRRRGQEARLRCSPMKGHSHVYWYRQLPEEGLKFMVYLQKENIIDESGMPKERFSAEFPKEGPSILRIQQVVRGDSAAYFCASSPPGLGTSDYNEQFFGPGTRLTVL.